A selection of T cell receptor beta chains follows, all from one sample in a study of naive and memory T cell subsets. Using its own MiXCR run on the UMI-ligation and nested PCR reads, TCRdb lists one record per CDR3 protein. The sample has around 30,000 distinct CDR3 sequences; roughly 6.6% are singletons. The sequencing used skin, collected from a tuberculin skin test site. These receptors originate from an adult in good health. CDR3s include the opening cysteine and the closing phenylalanine or tryptophan. A D gene is named only where the DNA matches it firmly. For some rows the clone size is stated as once, few or many, or as a class when expanded; others skip it.

size	J	V	D	CDR3	DNA
.	TRBJ1-1	TRBV6-5	TRBD1	CASSRQGMNTEAFF	TGTGCCAGCAGTCGACAGGGCATGAACACTGAAGCTTTCTTT
few	TRBJ1-1	TRBV7-3	.	CASSLTGGVMNTEAFF	TGTGCCAGCAGCTTAACAGGTGGAGTAATGAACACTGAAGCTTTCTTT
few	TRBJ1-2	TRBV6-6	.	CASSPSTGATNYGYTF	TGTGCCAGCAGCCCCTCCACGGGGGCGACTAACTATGGCTACACCTTC
many	TRBJ2-3	TRBV24-1	TRBD2	CATSAMTSGGTDTQYF	TGTGCCACCAGTGCCATGACTAGCGGGGGCACAGATACGCAGTATTTT
many	TRBJ1-2	TRBV6-1	.	CASGVKPTEVYGYTF	TGTGCCAGCGGGGTTAAACCGACGGAAGTCTATGGCTACACCTTC
many	TRBJ2-3	TRBV19	TRBD2	CASSIEPRDYTDTQYF	TGTGCCAGTAGTATAGAACCCCGGGACTACACAGATACGCAGTATTTT
few	TRBJ1-2	TRBV13	.	CASSSPGQVNYGYTF	TGTGCCAGCAGCTCTCCGGGACAAGTTAACTATGGCTACACCTTC
few	TRBJ1-3	TRBV20-1	.	CSARRPGRGPPYSGNTIYF	TGCAGTGCTAGAAGACCGGGACGGGGACCTCCTTACTCTGGAAACACCATATATTTT
many	TRBJ1-2	TRBV10-2	.	CASRQGDYGYTF	TGCGCCAGCAGACAGGGCGACTATGGCTACACCTTC
many	TRBJ1-2	TRBV6-1	TRBD1	CASSNHPSGGRYGYTF	TGTGCCAGCAGTAACCACCCTTCAGGGGGGAGGTATGGCTACACCTTC
.	TRBJ2-2	TRBV20-1	TRBD2	CSAQAGGLTGELFF	TGCAGTGCCCAAGCGGGGGGGCTCACCGGGGAGCTGTTTTTT
many	TRBJ1-2	TRBV9	.	CASGQPYGYTF	TGTGCCAGCGGCCAGCCCTATGGCTACACCTTC
many	TRBJ2-1	TRBV5-1	TRBD2	CATCPGGGLDEQFF	TGCGCCACCTGTCCGGGCGGGGGGCTGGATGAGCAGTTCTTC
.	TRBJ1-2	TRBV11-2	.	CASSLGRVSGYTF	TGTGCCAGCAGCTTGGGGCGAGTCTCTGGCTACACCTTC
few	TRBJ1-1	TRBV3-1	.	CASSPTALSGTEAFF	TGTGCCAGCAGCCCGACAGCCCTTTCGGGCACTGAAGCTTTCTTT
many	TRBJ2-5	TRBV20-1	.	CSAGSSGGRAQETQYF	TGCAGTGCTGGGAGCTCCGGGGGAAGAGCTCAAGAGACCCAGTACTTC